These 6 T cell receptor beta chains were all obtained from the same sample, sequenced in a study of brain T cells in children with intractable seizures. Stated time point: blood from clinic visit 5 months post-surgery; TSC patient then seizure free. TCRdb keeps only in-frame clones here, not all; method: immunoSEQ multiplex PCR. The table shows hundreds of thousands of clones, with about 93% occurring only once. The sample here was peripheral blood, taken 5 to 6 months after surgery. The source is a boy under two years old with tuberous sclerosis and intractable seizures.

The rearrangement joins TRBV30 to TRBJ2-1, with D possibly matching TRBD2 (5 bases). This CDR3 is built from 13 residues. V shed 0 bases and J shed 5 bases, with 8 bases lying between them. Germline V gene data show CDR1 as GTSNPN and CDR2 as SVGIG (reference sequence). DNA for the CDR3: TGTGCCTGGAGTGTAGAGCGGAACAATGAGCAGTTCTTC. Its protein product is CAWSVERNNEQFF. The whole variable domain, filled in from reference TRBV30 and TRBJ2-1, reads SQTIHQWPATLVQPVGSPLSLECTVEGTSNPNLYWYRQAAGRGLQLLFYSVGIGQISSEVPQNLSASRPQDRQFILSSKKLLLSDSGFYLCAWSVERNNEQFFGPGTRLTVL.

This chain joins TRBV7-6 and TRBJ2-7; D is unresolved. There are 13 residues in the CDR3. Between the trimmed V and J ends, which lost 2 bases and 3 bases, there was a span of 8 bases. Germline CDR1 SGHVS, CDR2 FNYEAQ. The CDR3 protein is CASSLLGDYEQYF. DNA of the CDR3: TGTGCCAGCAGCTTACTTGGGGACTACGAGCAGTACTTC.

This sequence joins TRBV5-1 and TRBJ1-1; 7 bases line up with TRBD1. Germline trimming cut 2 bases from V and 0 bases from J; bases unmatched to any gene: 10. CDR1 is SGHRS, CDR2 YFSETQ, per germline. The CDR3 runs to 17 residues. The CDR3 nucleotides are TGCGCCAGCAGCTTTATTAACCCGACAGGGATGAACACTGAAGCTTTCTTT. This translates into CASSFINPTGMNTEAFF. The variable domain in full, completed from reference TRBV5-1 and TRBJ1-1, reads KAGVTQTPRYLIKTRGQQVTLSCSPISGHRSVSWYQQTPGQGLQFLFEYFSETQRNKGNFPGRFSGRQFSNSRSEMNVSTLELGDSALYLCASSFINPTGMNTEAFFGQGTRLTVV.

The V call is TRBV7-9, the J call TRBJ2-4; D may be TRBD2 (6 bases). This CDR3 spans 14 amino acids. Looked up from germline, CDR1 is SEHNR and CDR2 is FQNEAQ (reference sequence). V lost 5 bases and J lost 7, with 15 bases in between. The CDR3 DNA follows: TGTGCCAGCAGCCCGGAGGGGTCGGGGAACATTCAGTACTTC. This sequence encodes CASSPEGSGNIQYF. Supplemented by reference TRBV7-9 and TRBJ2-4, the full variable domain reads DTGVSQNPRHKITKRGQNVTFRCDPISEHNRLYWYRQTLGQGPEFLTYFQNEAQLEKSRLLSDRFSAERPKGSFSTLEIQRTEQGDSAMYLCASSPEGSGNIQYFGAGTRLSVL.

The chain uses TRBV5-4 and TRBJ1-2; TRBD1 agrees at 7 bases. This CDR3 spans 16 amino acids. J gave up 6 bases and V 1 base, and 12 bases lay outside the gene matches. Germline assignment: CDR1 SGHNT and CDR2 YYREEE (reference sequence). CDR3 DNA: TGTGCCAGCAGCTTGTCTCTTTACCAGGGGACAGATGGCTACACCTTC. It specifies CASSLSLYQGTDGYTF.

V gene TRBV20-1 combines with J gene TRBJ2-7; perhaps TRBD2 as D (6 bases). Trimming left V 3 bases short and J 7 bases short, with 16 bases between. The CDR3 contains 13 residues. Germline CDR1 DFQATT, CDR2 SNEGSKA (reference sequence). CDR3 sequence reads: CSASRGTRGEQYF. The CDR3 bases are TGCAGTGCTAGTCGGGGGACCCGGGGAGAGCAGTACTTC.